This TCR beta chain came from a study of blood T cell repertoires in COVID-19. The CDR3 sequence is 14 residues long. Germline CDR1 MNHEY, CDR2 SMNVEV (reference sequence). Trimming cost V 6 bases and J 7 bases; bases outside gene matches: 5. The assay was immunoSEQ multiplex PCR, and TCRdb's table has in-frame clones only and misses some. The profile shows 150,000 or so clones, around 87% of them singletons. This clonotype originated in an elderly man with acute or convalescent COVID-19. The chain employs TRBV27 and TRBJ1-6; 8 bases agree with TRBD1. The sample consisted of peripheral blood. CDR3 sequence reads: CASSPGGWNSPLHF. CDR3 bases: TGTGCCAGCAGCCCAGGGGGCTGGAATTCACCCCTCCACTTT.